This T cell receptor (beta chain) was profiled in a study of blood T cells in healthy people across ages. General study results and limits: Roughly linearly, TCR beta diversity per million T cells fell as age increased. PBMCs were not sorted, which prevented a conclusive comparison of naive versus antigen-experienced cells. Estimates based on one million T cells were treated as lower bounds.

The use of a sample-barcoded 5' primer and a J-beta primer mix characterized a second PCR of roughly 6 to 11 cycles. TCRdb reprocessed the 5' RACE reads with MiXCR, giving one entry per CDR3 protein. The sample lists around 280,000 distinct CDR3 sequences, 25% to 30% occurring once. Caucasian, healthy and from Russia, the donors were aged between 6 and 90. Comments on this clonotype: Its antigen is unidentified.

V was clipped by 8 bases and J by 1 base, with 20 bases between them. The CDR3 runs 15 residues. Germline V gene data show CDR1 as DFQATT and CDR2 as SNEGSKA (reference sequence). This receptor was obtained from a woman between 65 and 79 years old in good health. The sequencing sample was made of blood. The gene calls are TRBV20-1 and TRBJ1-1; D is ambiguous. CDR3: CSPISGASKNTEAFF. In DNA form, the CDR3 reads TGCAGTCCAATTTCGGGAGCTTCCAAGAACACTGAAGCTTTCTTT.